The entry below describes one TCR beta chain. Taking its sample share into account, this clone is medium-sized (0.01 to 0.1%). Its specific antigen is unknown. No base quality information exists; no much larger clone differs at one position. This sample is drawn from a study of PD-1 blockade in classical Hodgkin lymphoma (TCRdb year 2020). Some background on the complete study: Nivolumab dosing was 3 mg/kg intravenously every 2 weeks, continuing until either disease progression or unacceptable toxicity. The study used CyTOF and TCR beta sequencing to define a peripheral blood immune signature of response to PD-1 blockade in classical Hodgkin lymphoma. What the work shows at the level of the full study, not this receptor alone: Lower diversity was seen in patients whose nivolumab began less than 1 year after ASCT, and these patients were left out of later analyses so that immune reconstitution would not confound the results. Trial patients achieving complete response had baseline diversity similar to newly diagnosed patients, whereas partial responders and progressors had significantly lower diversity. The study covered only a single clinical trial cohort, and the causes of the repertoire differences, possibly disease activity or prior therapy, were still not defined. A significant rise by C4D1 was seen in CD4+ but not CD8+ TCR diversity (p=0.0027 vs p=0.16), with the rise being most apparent in complete responders (p=0.02). Baseline TCR diversity was reported to be lower in newly diagnosed patients than in healthy donors and to be lower still in relapsed/refractory patients.

V sheds 1 base and J sheds 5 bases, leaving 8 bases between their ends. The CDR3, from cysteine to phenylalanine, totals 13 residues. Only CDR3 DNA remains: 39 bases, in frame from the first base. Reading the germline V gene (reference sequence) gives CDR1 LNHNV and CDR2 YYDKDF. The Qiagen DNeasy kit was used to extract genomic DNA from unsorted PBMCs and from the negatively selected CD4+ and CD8+ fractions. TCR beta CDR3 regions were subjected to amplification by immunoSEQ multiplex PCR with primers that anneal to V and J segments. A synthetic immune receptor repertoire was used to minimize amplification bias, and any remaining bias was removed computationally after sequencing. From the authors' description of their analysis: Repertoire diversity was quantified as the Shannon entropy index using custom Python scripts. Unsorted, CD4+ and CD8+ repertoires were analyzed separately, except for combined analyses in which CD4+ and CD8+ sequences were merged in silico. A clone was considered expanded if an increase in frequency of at least 2-fold after treatment relative to C1D1 was found, and a pseudocount of 0.5 was applied to clones undetected at baseline. Clones with 0 or 1 copy at C1D1 were classified as singleton clones, and clones with 2 or more copies were classified as non-singleton clones. Clones expanded in unsorted samples were annotated as CD4+, CD8+ or unknown by matching protein sequences in sorted samples from the same patient. Wilcoxon tests were applied to paired samples to test diversity changes from C1D1 to C4D1. TCRdb stores this immuneACCESS table with in-frame sequences only. Part of the clones is absent; in the studies checked, under half of the shortfall reflects unresolved V genes, and no reason is known for the rest. Clonal size and the V and J genes are those of that table, whereas D and trimming came from the DNA. The sample has around 91,000 clones on record, roughly four fifths of them singletons. The top ten clonotypes cover approximately 15% of the sample.

The time point label, read with the paper, signifies: cycle 2 day 1 (C2D1) of nivolumab. All trial patients had relapsed after autologous stem cell transplantation, with cohorts A, B and C differing in prior brentuximab vedotin exposure. A total of around 60 patients with relapsed/refractory classical Hodgkin lymphoma made up the trial cohort, and each patient's best overall response was complete response, partial response or progressive disease. Single-agent nivolumab was administered to trial patients in the multi-cohort phase II CheckMate 205 trial. Best overall response was determined by an independent review committee according to the 2007 International Working Group response criteria. Trial PBMCs were collected immediately before nivolumab initiation (C1D1) and during therapy at cycle 2 day 1 and cycle 4 day 1. Peripheral blood was collected in 8 mL Vacutainer Cell Preparation Tubes, from which PBMCs were isolated by centrifugation and then cryopreserved.

The receptor was derived from a human donor with classical Hodgkin lymphoma. This chain is built from TRBV15 and TRBJ1-1, with no confidently assigned D gene. The sample in question was peripheral blood mononuclear cells (PBMCs), obtained before the second cycle of nivolumab. For the CDR3, the sequence is CATSRAVRTEAFF. The nucleotides are TGTGCCACCAGCAGAGCCGTCCGGACTGAAGCTTTCTTT.